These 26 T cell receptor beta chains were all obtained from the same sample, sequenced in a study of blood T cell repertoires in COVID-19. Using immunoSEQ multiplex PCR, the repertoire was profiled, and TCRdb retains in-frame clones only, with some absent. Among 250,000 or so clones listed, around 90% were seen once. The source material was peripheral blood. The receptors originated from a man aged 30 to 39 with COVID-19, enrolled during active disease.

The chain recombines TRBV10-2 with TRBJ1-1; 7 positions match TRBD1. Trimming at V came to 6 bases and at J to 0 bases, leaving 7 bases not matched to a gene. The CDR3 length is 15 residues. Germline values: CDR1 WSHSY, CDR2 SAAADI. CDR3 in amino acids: CASSHGTDLNTEAFF. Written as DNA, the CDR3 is TGCGCCAGCAGCCATGGGACAGATTTGAACACTGAAGCTTTCTTT.

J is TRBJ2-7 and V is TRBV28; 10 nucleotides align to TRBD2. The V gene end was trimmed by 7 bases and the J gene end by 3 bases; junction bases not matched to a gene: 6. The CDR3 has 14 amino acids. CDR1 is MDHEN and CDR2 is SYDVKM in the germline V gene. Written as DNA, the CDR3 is TGTGCCAGCAACAAGCGGGAGGGCCTCTACGAGCAGTACTTC. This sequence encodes CASNKREGLYEQYF.

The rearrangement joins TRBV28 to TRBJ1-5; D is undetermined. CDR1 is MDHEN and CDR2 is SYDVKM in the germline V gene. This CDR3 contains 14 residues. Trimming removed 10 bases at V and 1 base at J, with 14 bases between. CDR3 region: CATEGVKSNQPQHF. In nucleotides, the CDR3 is TGTGCCACCGAGGGAGTCAAAAGCAATCAGCCCCAGCATTTT.

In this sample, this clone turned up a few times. Written as DNA, the CDR3 is TGTGCCAGCAGCTTAGGCCGGCGGAGGCAGTCTGGCTACACCTTC. This sequence encodes CASSLGRRRQSGYTF. This chain links TRBV7-9 with TRBJ1-2; D gene unclear. CDR1 is SEHNR and CDR2 is FQNEAQ in the germline V gene (reference sequence). The CDR3 is 15 amino acids. Between the trimmed V and J ends, which lost 1 base and 7 bases, there was a span of 16 bases.

CDR3 region: CASSGINRGPKNIQYF. The CDR3 nucleotides read TGTGCCAGCAGTGGGATAAACAGGGGACCCAAAAACATTCAGTACTTC. This chain connects TRBV28 to TRBJ2-4, with 7 nucleotides matching TRBD1. In germline, CDR1 is MDHEN, CDR2 SYDVKM. V gave up 5 bases and J gave up 2 bases; unmatched junction bases: 9. This CDR3 spans 16 amino acids. The variable domain in full, with the rest retrieved from reference TRBV28 and TRBJ2-4, is DVKVTQSSRYLVKRTGEKVFLECVQDMDHENMFWYRQDPGLGLRLIYFSYDVKMKEKGDIPEGYSVSREKKERFSLILESASTNQTSMYLCASSGINRGPKNIQYFGAGTRLSVL.

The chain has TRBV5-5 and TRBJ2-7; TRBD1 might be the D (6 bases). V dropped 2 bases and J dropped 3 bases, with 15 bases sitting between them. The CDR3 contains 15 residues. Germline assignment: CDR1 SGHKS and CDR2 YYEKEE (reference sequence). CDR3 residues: CASSFSAGADYEQYF. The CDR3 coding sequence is TGTGCCAGCAGCTTTTCCGCAGGGGCCGACTACGAGCAGTACTTC. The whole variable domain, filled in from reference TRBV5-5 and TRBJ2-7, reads DAGVTQSPTHLIKTRGQQVTLRCSPISGHKSVSWYQQVLGQGPQFIFQYYEKEERGRGNFPDRFSARQFPNYSSELNVNALLLGDSALYLCASSFSAGADYEQYFGPGTRLTVT.

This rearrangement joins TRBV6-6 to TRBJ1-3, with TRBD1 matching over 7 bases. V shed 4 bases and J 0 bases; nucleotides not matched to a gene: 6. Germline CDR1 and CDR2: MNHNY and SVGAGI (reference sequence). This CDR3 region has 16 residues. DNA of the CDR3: TGTGCCAGCAGTTCACCCGGGACAGCCTCTGGAAACACCATATATTTT. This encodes CASSSPGTASGNTIYF.

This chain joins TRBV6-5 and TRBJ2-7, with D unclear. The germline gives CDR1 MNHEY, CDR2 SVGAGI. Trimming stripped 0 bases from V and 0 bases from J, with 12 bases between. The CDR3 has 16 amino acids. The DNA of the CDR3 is TGTGCCAGCAGTTACTCTACAGCACCAACCTCCTACGAGCAGTACTTC. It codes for CASSYSTAPTSYEQYF.

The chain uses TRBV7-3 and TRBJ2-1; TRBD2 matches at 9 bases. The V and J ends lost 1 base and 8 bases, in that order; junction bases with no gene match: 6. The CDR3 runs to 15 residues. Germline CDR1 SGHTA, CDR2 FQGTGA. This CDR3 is CASSLNSGSGDEQFF. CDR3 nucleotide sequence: TGTGCCAGCAGCTTAAATAGCGGGAGTGGGGATGAGCAGTTCTTC.

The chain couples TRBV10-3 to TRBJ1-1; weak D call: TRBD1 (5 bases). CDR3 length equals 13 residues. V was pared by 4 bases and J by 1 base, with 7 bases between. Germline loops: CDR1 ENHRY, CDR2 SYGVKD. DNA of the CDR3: TGTGCCATCAGTGTGGGGCAGAACACTGAAGCTTTCTTT. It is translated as CAISVGQNTEAFF.

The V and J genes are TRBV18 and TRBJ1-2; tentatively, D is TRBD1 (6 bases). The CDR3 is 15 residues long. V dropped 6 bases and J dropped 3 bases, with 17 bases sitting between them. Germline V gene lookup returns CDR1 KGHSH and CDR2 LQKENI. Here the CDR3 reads CASSGGGARDYGYTF. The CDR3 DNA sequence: TGTGCCAGCTCGGGCGGGGGGGCGCGAGACTATGGCTACACCTTC.

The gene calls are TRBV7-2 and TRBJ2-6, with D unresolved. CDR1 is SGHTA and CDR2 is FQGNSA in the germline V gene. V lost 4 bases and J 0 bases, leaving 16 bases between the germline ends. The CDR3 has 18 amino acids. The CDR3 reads CASSSSSLPLSGANVLTF. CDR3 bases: TGTGCCAGCAGCTCCAGTTCCCTCCCCCTCTCTGGGGCCAACGTCCTGACTTTC.

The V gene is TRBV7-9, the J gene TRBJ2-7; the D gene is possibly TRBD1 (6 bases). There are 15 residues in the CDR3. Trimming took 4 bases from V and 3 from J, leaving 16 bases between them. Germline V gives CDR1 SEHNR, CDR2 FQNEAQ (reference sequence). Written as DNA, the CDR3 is TGTGCCAGCAGCTACTCCTTACGAGGGGGCTACGAGCAGTACTTC. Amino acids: CASSYSLRGGYEQYF.

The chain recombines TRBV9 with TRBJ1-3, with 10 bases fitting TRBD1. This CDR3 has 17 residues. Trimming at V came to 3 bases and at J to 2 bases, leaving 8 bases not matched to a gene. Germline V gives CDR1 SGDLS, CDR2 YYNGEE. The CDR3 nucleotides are TGTGCCAGCAGCGCGGGATCCGGGACAGGGGCTGGAAACACCATATATTTT. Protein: CASSAGSGTGAGNTIYF.

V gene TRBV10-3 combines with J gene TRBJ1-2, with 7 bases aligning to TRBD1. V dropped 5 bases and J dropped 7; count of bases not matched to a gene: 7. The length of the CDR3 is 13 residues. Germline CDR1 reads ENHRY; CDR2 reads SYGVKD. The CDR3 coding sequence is TGTGCCATCAGTACCCAGGGGGAACGTGGCTACACCTTC. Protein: CAISTQGERGYTF.

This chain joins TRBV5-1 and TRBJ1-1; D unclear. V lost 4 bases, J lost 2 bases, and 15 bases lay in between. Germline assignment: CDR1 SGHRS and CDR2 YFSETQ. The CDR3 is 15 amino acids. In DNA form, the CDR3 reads TGCGCCAGCAGCCCGAGACAAGTATCTAACACTGAAGCTTTCTTT. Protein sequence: CASSPRQVSNTEAFF.

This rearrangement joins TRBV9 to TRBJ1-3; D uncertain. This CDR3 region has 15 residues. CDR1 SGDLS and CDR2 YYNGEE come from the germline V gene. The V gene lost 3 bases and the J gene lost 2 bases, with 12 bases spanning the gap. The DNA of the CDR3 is TGTGCCAGCAGCGAGCGGGCCCAACCTGGAAACACCATATATTTT. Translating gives CASSERAQPGNTIYF. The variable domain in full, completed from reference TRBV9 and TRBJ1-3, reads DSGVTQTPKHLITATGQRVTLRCSPRSGDLSVYWYQQSLDQGLQFLIQYYNGEERAKGNILERFSAQQFPDLHSELNLSSLELGDSALYFCASSERAQPGNTIYFGEGSWLTVV.

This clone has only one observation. The CDR3 sequence: CASSRHAGSSGEQYF. CDR3 nucleotides: TGCGCCAGCAGTCGCCACGCCGGGTCCAGCGGCGAGCAGTACTTC. This chain links TRBV4-1 with TRBJ2-7, with a possible D match to TRBD2 (5 bases). Per the germline V gene, CDR1 is MGHRA and CDR2 is YSYEKL. The CDR3 extends over 15 amino acids. The V gene lost 6 bases and the J gene lost 6 bases, with 21 bases spanning the gap.

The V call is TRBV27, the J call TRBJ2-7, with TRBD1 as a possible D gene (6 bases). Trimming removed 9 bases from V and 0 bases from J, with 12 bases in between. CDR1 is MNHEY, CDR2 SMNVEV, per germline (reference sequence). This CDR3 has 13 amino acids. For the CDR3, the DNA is TGTGCCAGTGAAGACAGGACCTCCTACGAGCAGTACTTC. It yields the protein CASEDRTSYEQYF.

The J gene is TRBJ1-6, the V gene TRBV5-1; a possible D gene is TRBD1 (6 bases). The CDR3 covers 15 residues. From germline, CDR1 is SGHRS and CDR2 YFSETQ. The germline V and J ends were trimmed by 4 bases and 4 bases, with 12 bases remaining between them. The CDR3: CASSLDSLYNSPLHF. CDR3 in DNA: TGCGCCAGCAGCCTGGACAGTCTGTATAATTCACCCCTCCACTTT.

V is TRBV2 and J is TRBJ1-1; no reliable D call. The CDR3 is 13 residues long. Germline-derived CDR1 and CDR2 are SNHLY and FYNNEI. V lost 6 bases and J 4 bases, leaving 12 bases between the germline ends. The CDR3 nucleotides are TGTGCCAGCAGCTACGGGGTTCTCACTGAAGCTTTCTTT. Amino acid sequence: CASSYGVLTEAFF. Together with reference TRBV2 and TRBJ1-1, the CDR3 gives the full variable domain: EPEVTQTPSHQVTQMGQEVILRCVPISNHLYFYWYRQILGQKVEFLVSFYNNEISEKSEIFDDQFSVERPDGSNFTLKIRSTKLEDSAMYFCASSYGVLTEAFFGQGTRLTVV.

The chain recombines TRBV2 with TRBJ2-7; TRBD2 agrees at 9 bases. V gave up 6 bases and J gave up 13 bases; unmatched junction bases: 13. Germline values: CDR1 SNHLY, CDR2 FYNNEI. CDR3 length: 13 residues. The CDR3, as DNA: TGTGCCAGCAGGGGATCTAGCGGGGCCCCCGCTTACTTC. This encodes CASRGSSGAPAYF.

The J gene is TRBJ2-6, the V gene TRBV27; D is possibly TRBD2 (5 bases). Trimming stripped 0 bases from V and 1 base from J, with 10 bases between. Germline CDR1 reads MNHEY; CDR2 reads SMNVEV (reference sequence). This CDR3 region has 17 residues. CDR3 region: CASSLSRWTSGANVLTF. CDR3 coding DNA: TGTGCCAGCAGTTTATCGAGGTGGACTTCTGGGGCCAACGTCCTGACTTTC.

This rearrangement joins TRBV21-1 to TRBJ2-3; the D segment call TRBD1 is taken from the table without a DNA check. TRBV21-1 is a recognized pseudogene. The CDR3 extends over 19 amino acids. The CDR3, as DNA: TGTGCCAGCAGCAAAGGGGCATACAGGGGGACCCTCAGCACAGATACGCAGTATTTT. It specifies CASSKGAYRGTLSTDTQYF.

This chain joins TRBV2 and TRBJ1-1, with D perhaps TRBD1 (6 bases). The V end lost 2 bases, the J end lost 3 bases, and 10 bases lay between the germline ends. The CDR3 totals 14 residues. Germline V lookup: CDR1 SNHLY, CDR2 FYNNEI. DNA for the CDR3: TGTGCCAGCAGTGAACAGGGGAGAGACACTGAAGCTTTCTTT. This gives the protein CASSEQGRDTEAFF.

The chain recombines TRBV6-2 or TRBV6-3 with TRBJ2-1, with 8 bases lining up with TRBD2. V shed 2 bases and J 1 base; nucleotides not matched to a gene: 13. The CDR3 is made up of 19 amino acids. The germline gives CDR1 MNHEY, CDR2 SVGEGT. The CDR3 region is CASSYDHEAGTRSYNEQFF. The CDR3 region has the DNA TGTGCCAGCAGTTACGATCACGAAGCAGGGACTAGGTCCTACAATGAGCAGTTCTTC.